This is a list of T cell receptor beta chains from one sample in a study of T cells expressing NK-cell markers. TCRdb re-analyzed the 5' RACE reads; it lists each CDR3 protein once, without DNA. The sample table sets out 300,000 or so distinct CDR3 sequences. Input material: blood T cells: a sorted CD56 or NKG2C T cell subset, CD4+ or CD8+ T cells, or bulk PBMC T cells (not recorded which). These receptors were obtained from a woman between 18 and 70 years old in good health. Both conserved end residues are part of each CDR3.

V	J	CDR3
TRBV20-1	TRBJ1-6	CSARGQRSSYNSPLHF
TRBV20-1	TRBJ2-1	CSAILLAGTAYNEQFF
TRBV3-1	TRBJ2-1	CASSQAWFGNEQFF
TRBV20-1	TRBJ2-5	CSGRGWAGGLETQYF
TRBV20-1	TRBJ2-2	CSARRGHHTGELFF
TRBV12-3/TRBV12-4	TRBJ1-6	CASTPGQAPTPLHF
TRBV7-2	TRBJ2-1	CASSLVGLGNNEQFF
TRBV7-2	TRBJ2-1	CASSLGDRDYNEQFF
TRBV5-4	TRBJ2-2	CASSTPRWDPPHGGELFF
TRBV12-3/TRBV12-4	TRBJ2-7	CASSFLAGGSEQYF
TRBV5-4	TRBJ1-4	CASSLEQGGEKLFF
TRBV20-1	TRBJ2-5	CSAYHTGVGTQYF
TRBV19	TRBJ2-5	CASSIRQEETQYF
TRBV7-9	TRBJ2-5	CASSLESSLMGQYF
TRBV19	TRBJ2-5	CASSIVSTGRETQYF
TRBV19	TRBJ2-1	CASRTGQGGNEQFF
TRBV12-3/TRBV12-4	TRBJ1-5	CASSLRDLGNQPQHF
TRBV28	TRBJ2-3	CASWGTLVGTDTQYF
TRBV6-2/TRBV6-3	TRBJ2-1	CASSQLGGVPNEQFF
TRBV5-1	TRBJ2-1	CASSLDSVYNEQFF
TRBV6-1	TRBJ2-7	CASSPPGPGSSEQYF
TRBV7-2	TRBJ2-7	CASSLTPREQYF
TRBV4-2	TRBJ2-4	CASSPTRTGGLAKNIQYF
TRBV7-2	TRBJ2-1	CASNPGSSAYNEQFF
TRBV12-3/TRBV12-4	TRBJ2-2	CANSRQGSNTGELFF
TRBV7-2	TRBJ2-3	CASSSQDTSTDTQYF
TRBV9	TRBJ1-1	CASSLSGGQAFF
TRBV20-1	TRBJ2-7	CSATKTGATYEQYF
TRBV5-1	TRBJ2-5	CASSKTSGRETQYF
TRBV18	TRBJ2-5	CASSPPGRNDKETQYF
TRBV20-1	TRBJ2-1	CSAITRVSYNEQFF
TRBV6-1	TRBJ2-7	CASRPTSTGKLAGQYF
TRBV20-1	TRBJ2-1	CSARVLASSYNEQFF
TRBV19	TRBJ2-7	CASRRRDQYEQYF
TRBV9	TRBJ1-1	CASSVGWGLDTEAFF
TRBV20-1	TRBJ2-5	CSARGGRNETQYF
TRBV3-1	TRBJ1-2	CASSQGSRGNGYTF
TRBV20-1	TRBJ2-7	CSARTSGTSYEQYF
TRBV5-4	TRBJ2-7	CASSLDAGEQYF
TRBV14	TRBJ2-1	CASSQDTAGGIGNEQFF
TRBV6-4	TRBJ2-7	CASSDSEGRGDEQYF
TRBV20-1	TRBJ1-5	CSARGLMNQPQHF
TRBV12-3/TRBV12-4	TRBJ2-1	CASSLRTLSSYNEQFF
TRBV7-8	TRBJ1-4	CASSPKRGQLNEKLFF
TRBV7-3	TRBJ2-1	CASSGGLGNEQFF
TRBV7-2	TRBJ1-1	CASSLDSGGTEAFF
TRBV20-1	TRBJ1-5	CSARDQGSNQPQHF
TRBV29-1	TRBJ2-1	CSVSALNSYNEQFF
TRBV24-1	TRBJ2-1	CATSDTRFYGGSSYNEQFF